What follows describes a single T cell receptor beta chain. Antigen specificity is unknown. This sample stems from a study of cytomegalovirus exposure and HLA in healthy donors. Turning to the study itself: Drawn from HLA-typed donors, 80 million to 100 million unique TCRs were held in an early data release.

This PCR relied on a set of 60 Vbeta primers and 13 Jbeta primers. Here immunoSEQ multiplex PCR was the method, and the copy in TCRdb shows in-frame clones only, minus some. The sample yields 140,000 to 150,000 clones, roughly three quarters seen once. The V segment lost 0 bases and the J segment 8 bases; nucleotides outside the gene matches: 7. CDR3 length equals 17 residues. The germline CDR1 and CDR2 sequences are LNHNV and YYDKDF (reference sequence). Notes on the study in general: Specificity for CMV antigens was confirmed in vitro for a few of the CMV-associated chains.

Sequencing input: PBMCs. The rearrangement links TRBV15 to TRBJ2-1; 13 bases match TRBD2. The origin of this receptor is a woman in her forties in good health and CMV-seropositive. The CDR3 here is CATSREILAGGMDEQFF. The CDR3 DNA follows: TGTGCCACCAGCAGAGAGATACTAGCGGGGGGGATGGATGAGCAGTTCTTC.